The entry below gives a single T cell receptor beta chain sequence along with its context. The V gene's germline CDR1 is SNHLY and CDR2 FYNNEI. Trimming left V 2 bases short and J 4 bases short, with 8 bases between. The CDR3 length is 13 residues. Produced via immunoSEQ multiplex PCR; TCRdb's table is partial and in-frame only. Of about 1 million clones listed, 65% to 80% were seen once; the top ten hold 1.4%. These data come from a study of shared clonotypes between healthy human individuals. The sequenced sample consisted of memory CD4+ T cells sorted from blood. Indicated subset: CD45RA-negative fraction. This receptor was identified in a man between 18 and 29 years old in good health. The J gene is TRBJ1-2, the V gene TRBV2, with a weak D call TRBD1 (5 bases). CDR3 DNA sequence: TGTGCCAGCAGTGAACAACAGGCCTATGGCTACACCTTC. This translates into CASSEQQAYGYTF.